This entry lists 9 T cell receptor beta chains sequenced from one sample in a study of CD8 T cells in Susac syndrome. After extraction with the RNeasy kit, about 0.5 to 1 ug of the RNA was reverse transcribed using random hexamers. TCRdb ran MiXCR on the immunoSEQ multiplex PCR reads and lists one entry per CDR3 protein. The repertoire consists of 210,000 or so distinct CDR3 sequences, with about 94% occurring once and the leading ten covering 0.15%. The sample taken for sequencing was CD4+ T cells from PBMCs. The origin of the receptors is a human donor with Susac syndrome.

This clonotype was seen a single time. This chain connects TRBV18 to TRBJ2-5, with 9 bases fitting TRBD1. This CDR3 is 17 amino acids long. CDR1 and CDR2 from the germline V gene are KGHSH and LQKENI. V shed 3 bases, J shed 1 base, and the junction held 9 bases outside the gene matches. The CDR3, as DNA: TGTGCCAGCTCACCGGGACAGGGTGAGGGTTCCCAAGAGACCCAGTACTTC. This gives the protein CASSPGQGEGSQETQYF.

The chain combines TRBV20-1 with TRBJ2-7; D is uncertain. Germline V gives CDR1 DFQATT, CDR2 SNEGSKA (reference sequence). The CDR3 contains 11 residues. V was shortened by 2 bases and J by 4 bases, with 6 bases between the two germline ends. The CDR3, as DNA: TGCAGTGCTAGACAGAATTACGAGCAGTACTTC. Protein: CSARQNYEQYF.

The chain links TRBV28 to TRBJ1-6, with TRBD1 identical over 10 bases. The V and J ends lost 6 bases and 4 bases, in that order; junction bases with no gene match: 3. Germline V gene lookup returns CDR1 MDHEN and CDR2 SYDVKM. There are 15 residues in the CDR3. The CDR3 bases are TGTGCCAGCAGGAGGGACAGGGGTTATAATTCACCCCTCCACTTT. The encoded protein is CASRRDRGYNSPLHF.

The chain carries TRBV7-2 and TRBJ2-5; 8 nucleotides match TRBD2. CDR3 length: 16 residues. Germline V gene sequence: CDR1 SGHTA, CDR2 FQGNSA. J was trimmed by 4 bases and V by 7 bases; bases with no gene match: 14. The CDR3, as DNA: TGTGCCAGCACCTCAAGAGGGGCGGGGGGAGGAGAGACCCAGTACTTC. Translation gives CASTSRGAGGGETQYF.

V gene TRBV12-3 or TRBV12-4 combines with J gene TRBJ1-1; possible D gene TRBD1, 5 bases. With 8 bases removed from V and 6 bases from J, the gap between germline ends came to 16 bases. This CDR3 region has 13 residues. The CDR3 reads CASAKTGGSEAFF. The CDR3 DNA follows: TGTGCCAGCGCCAAAACTGGGGGTTCTGAAGCTTTCTTT.

V is TRBV25-1 and J is TRBJ2-1, with D perhaps matching TRBD1 (5 bases). This CDR3 is 13 amino acids long. Looked up from germline, CDR1 is MGHDK and CDR2 is SYGVNS. V shed 7 bases and J shed 0 bases, with 7 bases lying between them. CDR3 sequence: CASIDSSYNEQFF. CDR3 in DNA: TGTGCCAGCATAGACAGCTCCTACAATGAGCAGTTCTTC.

V gene TRBV30 combines with J gene TRBJ1-1; D is ambiguous. Germline values: CDR1 GTSNPN, CDR2 SVGIG (reference sequence). CDR3 length: 14 residues. Trimming removed 3 bases from V and 1 base from J, with 12 bases in between. The CDR3 DNA follows: TGTGCCTGGAGCCTAGTGGGAGGGAACACTGAAGCTTTCTTT. Translation: CAWSLVGGNTEAFF.

The chain joins TRBV29-1 to TRBJ1-1, with a tentative D call TRBD1 (5 bases). Trimming pared 2 bases from V and 6 bases from J, leaving 16 bases between. Germline-derived CDR1 and CDR2 are SQVTM and ANQGSEA. The CDR3 is made up of 14 amino acids. In DNA, the CDR3 is TGCAGCGTTGAAAGAGGGCAGGGATTGGCTGAAGCTTTCTTT. It is translated as CSVERGQGLAEAFF.

This chain connects TRBV27 to TRBJ2-7; 8 bases line up with TRBD1. The germline V gene encodes CDR1 MNHEY and CDR2 SMNVEV (reference sequence). The V gene end was trimmed by 5 bases and the J gene end by 2 bases; junction bases not matched to a gene: 5. The CDR3 is made up of 14 amino acids. For the CDR3, the DNA is TGTGCCAGCAGTCCCGACAGGGGCCCCTACGAGCAGTACTTC. Translating it yields CASSPDRGPYEQYF.